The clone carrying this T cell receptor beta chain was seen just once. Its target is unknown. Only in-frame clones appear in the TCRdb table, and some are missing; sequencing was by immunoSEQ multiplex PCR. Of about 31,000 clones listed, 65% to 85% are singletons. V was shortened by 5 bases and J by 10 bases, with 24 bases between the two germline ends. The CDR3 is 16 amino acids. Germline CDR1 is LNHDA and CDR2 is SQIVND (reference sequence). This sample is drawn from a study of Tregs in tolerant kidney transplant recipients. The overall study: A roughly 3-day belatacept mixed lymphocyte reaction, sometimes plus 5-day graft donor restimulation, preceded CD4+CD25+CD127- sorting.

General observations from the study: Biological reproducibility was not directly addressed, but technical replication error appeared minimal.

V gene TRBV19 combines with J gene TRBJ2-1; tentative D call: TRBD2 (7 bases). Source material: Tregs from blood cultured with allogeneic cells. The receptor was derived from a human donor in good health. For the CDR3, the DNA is TGTGCCAGTAGTCGGGTTCGGGGGGCTGGATGGGGGGAGCAGTTCTTC. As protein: CASSRVRGAGWGEQFF.